Listed below are T cell receptor beta chains from one sample, sequenced in a study of cytomegalovirus exposure and HLA in healthy donors. Assay used: immunoSEQ multiplex PCR; TCRdb lists only in-frame clones, some missing. Of tens of thousands of clones in the sample, 70% to 75% were seen once. Input material: PBMCs. Every receptor here comes from a woman aged 25 to 45 in good health and CMV-seropositive. Both conserved end residues are part of each CDR3. A D gene is named only where the DNA matches it firmly.

cdr3_nt,cdr3_aa,v_call,j_call,d_call
TGTGCCAGCAGCGTATCGGGGACAGATACGCAGTATTTT,CASSVSGTDTQYF,TRBV9,TRBJ2-3,NA
TGCAGTGCTAAGCCGGGTGCTGAAGCTTTCTTT,CSAKPGAEAFF,TRBV20-1,TRBJ1-1,NA
TGCGCCAGCAGCTTAAGCGGCAACACCTACAATGAGCAGTTCTTC,CASSLSGNTYNEQFF,TRBV5-1,TRBJ2-1,NA
TGCAGCGTAGCAATCTACAGGAAAACCTACGAGCAGTACTTC,CSVAIYRKTYEQYF,TRBV29-1,TRBJ2-7,NA
TGTGCCAGTAGCTACGGACAGGGAGAAGCTTTCTTT,CASSYGQGEAFF,TRBV19,TRBJ1-1,TRBD1
TGTGCCAGCATTAAGACTACAGCGGTGGGCGAGCAGTACTTC,CASIKTTAVGEQYF,TRBV6-1,TRBJ2-7,NA
TGTGCCTGGAGTGAATTGGGTCTAGGACAGGGGCGGGAGGAGCAGTTCTTC,CAWSELGLGQGREEQFF,TRBV30,TRBJ2-1,TRBD1
TGTGCCAGCAGCTGGGACTATCTAGCTGAGACCCAGTACTTC,CASSWDYLAETQYF,TRBV2,TRBJ2-5,TRBD2
TGTGCCAGCAGCCAAGATTTCGGGACTAGGAGGCGAGAGACCCAGTACTTC,CASSQDFGTRRRETQYF,TRBV14,TRBJ2-5,TRBD2
TGTGCCAGCAGCTTGGGCGGGAGGGGGGCGCTAAGCAATCAGCCCCAGCATTTT,CASSLGGRGALSNQPQHF,TRBV5-4,TRBJ1-5,NA
TGCAGCGTTGGTGGGAGCGGTCGAGGGTACGAGCAGTACTTC,CSVGGSGRGYEQYF,TRBV29-1,TRBJ2-7,NA
TGTGCCAGCAGCCCTAGCGGGAGTTCCTACAATGAGCAGTTCTTC,CASSPSGSSYNEQFF,TRBV14,TRBJ2-1,TRBD2
TGTGCCAGCAGCGGTACTAGCGGCCACTACAATGAGCAGTTCTTC,CASSGTSGHYNEQFF,TRBV9,TRBJ2-1,TRBD2
TGTGCCAGCCCCTCCGGGACAGGGGTGACTGAAGCTTTCTTT,CASPSGTGVTEAFF,TRBV28,TRBJ1-1,TRBD1
TGCGCCAGCAGCTTGGCCACTAGCGGGGAGCTGTTTTTT,CASSLATSGELFF,TRBV5-1,TRBJ2-2,NA